Below, 30 T cell receptor beta chains from the same sample are listed, as sequenced in a study of response to subunit inactivated influenza vaccine. TCRdb reprocessed the RT-PCR reads with MiXCR, giving one entry per CDR3 protein. Of about 620,000 distinct CDR3 sequences listed, roughly 12% are singletons. Source: PBMCs from blood, taken on the day of vaccination. These receptors were obtained from a man aged 50 to 59 who received an inactivated influenza vaccine.

The V and J genes are TRBV6-1 and TRBJ2-7; 9 bases align to TRBD1. The V and J ends lost 2 bases and 5 bases, in that order; junction bases with no gene match: 7. The CDR3 runs to 15 residues. Looked up from germline, CDR1 is MNHNS and CDR2 is SASEGT. Written as DNA, the CDR3 is TGTGCCAGCAGTGAAAGGGGGGACAGGGCGAACGAGCAGTACTTC. Translation: CASSERGDRANEQYF.

This clonotype was picked up a small number of times. The gene calls are TRBV6-2 or TRBV6-3 and TRBJ2-4; the D call may be TRBD1 or TRBD2 (5 bases each). Germline V gene data show CDR1 as MNHEY and CDR2 as SVGEGT. CDR3 size: 14 residues. Deletions cut 4 bases from V and 9 bases from J, with 16 bases between. CDR3 coding DNA: TGTGCCAGCAGTTCCCCGATTGATGGGGGCATTCAGTACTTC. This sequence encodes CASSSPIDGGIQYF.

The chain recombines TRBV6-9 with TRBJ2-1, with D unresolved. The CDR3 runs to 11 residues. Trimming removed 8 bases from V and 5 bases from J, with 7 bases in between. The germline CDR1 and CDR2 sequences are MNHGY and SVAAGI. The CDR3 loop reads CASPPDNEQFF. CDR3 sequence (DNA): TGTGCCAGCCCCCCGGACAATGAGCAGTTCTTC.

In this sample, this clonotype turned up a few times. This rearrangement joins TRBV14 to TRBJ2-1; TRBD1 matches 12 bases. Per germline, CDR1 SGHDN and CDR2 FVKESK. The CDR3 loop spans 15 amino acids. The junction had 6 bases not matched to a gene; V was cut back by 4 bases and J by 8 bases. The CDR3 sequence is CASSPGTGGRDEQFF. The CDR3 bases are TGTGCCAGCAGCCCCGGGACAGGGGGCAGGGATGAGCAGTTCTTC.

This clonotype came up many times. V gene TRBV6-2 or TRBV6-3 combines with J gene TRBJ2-7; 8 bases are shared with TRBD1. The CDR3 is 16 residues long. Germline V gives CDR1 MNHEY, CDR2 SVGEGT. V shed 0 bases, J shed 4 bases, and the junction held 8 bases outside the gene matches. CDR3 protein: CASSYSIDRGSYEQYF. The CDR3 DNA reads as TGTGCCAGCAGTTACTCGATCGACAGGGGATCGTACGAGCAGTACTTC.

This clonotype was seen more than once but under ten times. The rearrangement uses TRBV6-2 or TRBV6-3 and TRBJ2-7, with D tentatively TRBD1 (6 bases). From germline, CDR1 is MNHEY and CDR2 SVGEGT. The CDR3 runs 16 residues. V dropped 6 bases and J dropped 5 bases, with 23 bases sitting between them. Written as DNA, the CDR3 is TGTGCCAGCAGAGACGCCCCGGGACAAAGACTGGACGAGCAGTACTTC. It specifies CASRDAPGQRLDEQYF.

Here the CDR3 reads CAWSQRDYTEAFF. DNA for the CDR3: TGTGCCTGGAGCCAGCGGGACTACACTGAAGCTTTCTTT. The chain has TRBV30 and TRBJ1-1; a possible D gene is TRBD1 (5 bases). The CDR3 spans 13 residues. Deletions cut 3 bases from V and 3 bases from J, with 11 bases between. From germline, CDR1 is GTSNPN and CDR2 SVGIG (reference sequence).

The chain is built from TRBV7-2 and TRBJ2-5; 9 bases match TRBD2. The junction had 2 bases not matched to a gene; V was cut back by 5 bases and J by 1 base. The CDR3 is 14 amino acids. Germline CDR1 reads SGHTA; CDR2 reads FQGNSA. In nucleotides, the CDR3 is TGTGCCAGCAGCACGGGACTAGCCCAAGAGACCCAGTACTTC. Its translation is CASSTGLAQETQYF.

This clonotype was observed at least ten times. The chain recombines TRBV25-1 with TRBJ1-1, with 7 nucleotides matching TRBD1. This CDR3 comprises 14 residues. J was trimmed by 4 bases and V by 6 bases; bases with no gene match: 8. Germline lookup yields CDR1 MGHDK and CDR2 SYGVNS. CDR3 amino acids: CASRGTGASTEAFF. CDR3 nucleotides: TGTGCCAGCAGGGGTACAGGGGCGAGCACTGAAGCTTTCTTT.

This clonotype was seen many times. CDR3 coding DNA: TGTGCCACCAGCAGAGATCTTGGCGAGGATGAGCAGTTCTTC. Translated: CATSRDLGEDEQFF. This chain uses TRBV15 with TRBJ2-1, with D unresolved. This CDR3 is 14 amino acids long. The V gene lost 0 bases and the J gene lost 8 bases, with 11 bases spanning the gap. The V gene's germline CDR1 is LNHNV and CDR2 YYDKDF (reference sequence).

Many counts were recorded for this clonotype. The gene calls are TRBV5-1 and TRBJ2-5, with 7 positions matching TRBD2. The CDR3 is made up of 16 amino acids. With V trimmed by 4 bases and J by 4 bases, 13 bases remained unmatched. Per germline, CDR1 SGHRS and CDR2 YFSETQ. CDR3 sequence: CASSPTSNRRGETQYF. As DNA, the CDR3 is TGCGCCAGCAGCCCGACTAGCAACCGCCGGGGAGAGACCCAGTACTTC. Full variable domain (rest looked up from reference TRBV5-1 and TRBJ2-5): KAGVTQTPRYLIKTRGQQVTLSCSPISGHRSVSWYQQTPGQGLQFLFEYFSETQRNKGNFPGRFSGRQFSNSRSEMNVSTLELGDSALYLCASSPTSNRRGETQYFGPGTRLLVL.

This clonotype was picked up a small number of times. The CDR3 sequence is CASREDFRDGYTF. CDR3 DNA sequence: TGTGCCAGCAGAGAGGACTTCAGGGATGGCTACACCTTC. This chain links TRBV25-1 with TRBJ1-2, with a weak D call TRBD1 (5 bases). The length of the CDR3 is 13 residues. Germline V gene data show CDR1 as MGHDK and CDR2 as SYGVNS. Trimming stripped 6 bases from V and 6 bases from J, with 14 bases between.

A few counts support this clonotype. V is TRBV6-5 and J is TRBJ1-1, with a possible D match to TRBD1 (5 bases). V was cut by 3 bases and J by 2 bases, with 10 bases left in between. Germline assignment: CDR1 MNHEY and CDR2 SVGAGI. The CDR3 contains 14 residues. The CDR3 region has the DNA TGTGCCAGCAGTTATGTGGGGGTAAACACTGAAGCTTTCTTT. It translates to CASSYVGVNTEAFF.

This clonotype was seen a handful of times. The chain uses TRBV20-1 and TRBJ2-1, with D maybe TRBD1 (5 bases). Per the germline V gene, CDR1 is DFQATT and CDR2 is SNEGSKA (reference sequence). V was cut by 3 bases and J by 7 bases, with 10 bases left in between. This CDR3 is 12 amino acids long. The CDR3 spells CSASGRANEQFF. CDR3 coding DNA: TGCAGTGCTAGTGGCAGGGCGAATGAGCAGTTCTTC.

This clonotype was recorded at least ten times. The chain has TRBV4-1 and TRBJ2-7; 13 bases agree with TRBD2. Trimming cost V 2 bases and J 2 bases; bases outside gene matches: 3. The CDR3 runs to 16 residues. Germline V lookup: CDR1 MGHRA, CDR2 YSYEKL. The CDR3 here is CASSQRGTSGAYEQYF. DNA of the CDR3: TGCGCCAGCAGCCAACGGGGGACTAGCGGGGCCTACGAGCAGTACTTC.

V is TRBV9 and J is TRBJ2-1; 8 nucleotides align to TRBD2. This CDR3 comprises 15 residues. The V segment lost 2 bases and the J segment 8 bases; nucleotides outside the gene matches: 9. Per germline, CDR1 SGDLS and CDR2 YYNGEE. In DNA form, the CDR3 reads TGTGCCAGCAGCGTCACGGGACTAGGATCCGATGAGCAGTTCTTC. This codes for CASSVTGLGSDEQFF.

Comments on this clonotype: One base away lies a much larger clone, so this may be a sequencing read error. This chain connects TRBV28 to TRBJ1-1; no clear D gene. This CDR3 comprises 13 residues. Germline V gives CDR1 MDHEN, CDR2 SYDVKM. The CDR3 is CASSLEGFTEALF. CDR3 nucleotides: TGTGCCAGCAGTTTAGAGGGTTTCACTGAAGCTCTCTTT.

A few counts support this clonotype. The rearrangement links TRBV2 to TRBJ2-1, with D possibly matching TRBD2 (6 bases). Looked up from germline, CDR1 is SNHLY and CDR2 is FYNNEI. The CDR3 runs to 15 residues. Trimming stripped 6 bases from V and 8 bases from J, with 20 bases between. The CDR3 DNA follows: TGTGCCAGCAGCTCTCGACTGACTAGAGGGTATGAGCAGTTCTTC. Residues: CASSSRLTRGYEQFF.

The rearrangement links TRBV29-1 to TRBJ1-1, with TRBD1 identical over 7 bases. V was clipped by 0 bases and J by 8 bases; unmatched bases: 12. CDR3 length: 15 residues. CDR1 and CDR2 from the germline V gene are SQVTM and ANQGSEA. CDR3 nucleotide sequence: TGCAGCGTTGAAGATTTCGGGAGGGGGCAAAGGGAAGCTTTCTTT. As protein: CSVEDFGRGQREAFF.

The rearrangement joins TRBV10-3 to TRBJ1-6; D uncertain. The CDR3 covers 16 residues. Germline values: CDR1 ENHRY, CDR2 SYGVKD. V was cut by 0 bases and J by 0 bases, with 6 bases left in between. CDR3 sequence (DNA): TGTGCCATCAGTGAGTCTTTCAACTCCTATAATTCACCCCTCCACTTT. It is translated as CAISESFNSYNSPLHF.

The V and J genes are TRBV7-2 and TRBJ2-2, with 11 bases aligning to TRBD2. CDR1 and CDR2 from the germline V gene are SGHTA and FQGNSA. V was clipped by 2 bases and J by 6 bases; unmatched bases: 8. This CDR3 comprises 17 residues. CDR3 DNA sequence: TGTGCCAGCAGCTTAATAGCGGGGGGGCCCCAGTCCGGGGAGCTGTTTTTT. It codes for CASSLIAGGPQSGELFF.

This clonotype was found a few times. The V call is TRBV5-6, the J call TRBJ2-3; 7 nucleotides align to TRBD2. V was clipped by 0 bases and J by 2 bases; unmatched bases: 3. The CDR3 loop spans 15 amino acids. Germline assignment: CDR1 SGHDT and CDR2 YYEEEE. The DNA for the CDR3 is TGTGCCAGCAGCTTGGTTCTAGCGGCCACAGATACGCAGTATTTT. Amino acids: CASSLVLAATDTQYF. The full variable domain, with the rest looked up from reference TRBV5-6 and TRBJ2-3, is DAGVTQSPTHLIKTRGQQVTLRCSPKSGHDTVSWYQQALGQGPQFIFQYYEEEERQRGNFPDRFSGHQFPNYSSELNVNALLLGDSALYLCASSLVLAATDTQYFGPGTRLTVL.

The V and J genes are TRBV12-3 or TRBV12-4 and TRBJ2-7, with D possibly being TRBD1 (6 bases). V lost 6 bases and J lost 4, with 16 bases in between. The CDR3 covers 14 residues. The CDR3 loop is CASSIQGFSYEQYF. The DNA of the CDR3 is TGTGCCAGCAGCATACAGGGTTTCTCGTACGAGCAGTACTTC.

The rearrangement uses TRBV20-1 and TRBJ2-1; D call uncertain. This CDR3 contains 15 residues. CDR1 DFQATT and CDR2 SNEGSKA come from the germline V gene (reference sequence). Trimming took off 0 bases at V and 4 bases at J, with 13 bases between the two ends. The chain's CDR3 is CSARDRYGKYNEQFF. CDR3 sequence (DNA): TGCAGTGCTAGAGATAGATACGGAAAATACAATGAGCAGTTCTTC.

There are a few counts of this clonotype. The chain has TRBV5-1 and TRBJ2-7; 8 nucleotides match TRBD1. The germline V gene has CDR1 SGHRS and CDR2 YFSETQ. V dropped 1 base and J dropped 5; count of bases not matched to a gene: 8. The CDR3 totals 15 residues. The CDR3 DNA is TGCGCCAGCAGCTTGAAGGGTCAGGGGGCCGACGAGCAGTACTTC. This sequence encodes CASSLKGQGADEQYF.

This clonotype was counted ten times or more. The gene calls are TRBV19 and TRBJ1-1, with D unclear. The germline gives CDR1 LNHDA, CDR2 SQIVND (reference sequence). V lost 1 base and J lost 6, with 12 bases in between. The CDR3 is made up of 14 amino acids. The CDR3 spells CASSIGLARPEAFF. For the CDR3, the DNA is TGTGCCAGTAGTATAGGCCTTGCCAGGCCTGAAGCTTTCTTT.

The chain carries TRBV18 and TRBJ2-7; a weak D match, TRBD1 (5 bases). From germline, CDR1 is KGHSH and CDR2 LQKENI. Trimming removed 1 base from V and 0 bases from J, with 10 bases in between. CDR3 length: 15 residues. The CDR3 DNA reads as TGTGCCAGCTCACCACAGGGGCCGAGCTCCTACGAGCAGTACTTC. Encoded protein: CASSPQGPSSYEQYF.

This clonotype was counted ten times or more. The chain uses TRBV12-3 or TRBV12-4 and TRBJ1-1; the match to TRBD1 covers 8 bases. The CDR3 consists of 16 residues. V trimming: 10 bases; J trimming: 0 bases; junction bases outside the gene matches: 13. CDR3 protein: CATYERRGLMNTEAFF. The CDR3 bases are TGTGCCACCTACGAACGCAGGGGGCTCATGAACACTGAAGCTTTCTTT.

This clonotype appeared many times. The chain has TRBV10-3 and TRBJ2-2; D perhaps matches TRBD1 (6 bases). CDR1 is ENHRY and CDR2 is SYGVKD in the germline V gene. Deletions cut 4 bases from V and 3 bases from J, with 12 bases between. This CDR3 is built from 15 residues. This CDR3 reads CAISGRDTHTGELFF. The CDR3 region has the DNA TGTGCCATCAGTGGAAGGGACACCCACACCGGGGAGCTGTTTTTT.

The CDR3 DNA is TGTGCCAGCAGCCCAGTCCGGGGGGAGACCCAGTACTTC. This translates into CASSPVRGETQYF. V usage is TRBV7-9 and J usage is TRBJ2-5, with D possibly being TRBD2 (6 bases). The V gene's germline CDR1 is SEHNR and CDR2 FQNEAQ (reference sequence). The germline V and J ends were trimmed by 5 bases and 5 bases, with 12 bases remaining between them. The CDR3 spans 13 residues.